This T cell receptor (beta chain) was retrieved from a study of cytomegalovirus exposure and HLA in healthy donors. For the study at large: An analysis done earlier identified about 120 million unique TCR beta sequences from 150 million to 200 million T cells.

The study ran its PCR with 60 Vbeta and 13 Jbeta primers. The assay was immunoSEQ multiplex PCR, and TCRdb's table has in-frame clones only and misses some. The sample carries more than 80,000 clones, about 70% recorded once. Trimming cost V 1 base and J 5 bases; bases outside gene matches: 9. The CDR3 runs to 16 residues. Looked up from germline, CDR1 is SEHNR and CDR2 is FQNEAQ (reference sequence). On this clone: The antigen is not known.

Study observations and caveats: According to an earlier analysis, most TCR beta V segments yielded productive rearrangements about 90% or about 30% of the time. Later analysis showed most CMV-associated TCR beta chains appearing HLA-restricted. It was taken for granted in presence/absence analyses that sequencing depth across donors was roughly uniform.

The V call is TRBV7-9, the J call TRBJ2-5; TRBD2 agrees at 8 bases. The sequenced sample was PBMCs. The sequence derives from a woman aged 70-85 years in good health and CMV-seropositive. CDR3 sequence: CASSLVGGAFLETQYF. The DNA of the CDR3 is TGTGCCAGCAGCTTAGTCGGGGGGGCCTTCCTTGAGACCCAGTACTTC.